The entry below describes one T cell receptor (beta chain). This may come from a read error, since a much larger clone is one base off. Germline V CDR1 and CDR2: KGHSH, LQKENI. The CDR3 covers 16 residues. Samples came from axillary lymph nodes draining the breast cancer. The sample originates from a study of breast tumors, draining lymph nodes, adjacent tissues. TCRdb fed the multiplex PCR reads into MiXCR, producing one record per CDR3 protein. Seen here are around 130,000 distinct CDR3 sequences, around a third observed once, and the top ten hold around 2.5%. The clonotype originates from a female donor with breast cancer. Some clones in this sample may be carry-over from other donors' samples. V gene TRBV18 combines with J gene TRBJ2-2; 9 positions match TRBD1. Sequencing was carried out using axillary lymph node tissue. For the CDR3, the DNA is TGTGCCAGCTCAAAAGACAGGGGGACGAACGCCGGGGAGCTGTTTTTT. Protein sequence: CASSKDRGTNAGELFF.